The 17 T cell receptor beta chains in this list originate from one sample, sequenced in a study of metastatic and nonmetastatic thyroid tumors. TCRdb reanalyzed the PCR reads via MiXCR. The repertoire holds 31,000 or so clones, with roughly 30% as singletons. No patient had received any treatment before thyroid surgery. Input material: blood. The receptors come from a female donor with papillary thyroid cancer or a benign thyroid nodule (not recorded which). Some clones in this sample may be carry-over from other donors' samples.

This clone was seen a few times. The V call is TRBV11-1, the J call TRBJ2-7; weak D call: TRBD1 (6 bases). Germline V gene data show CDR1 as SGHAT and CDR2 as FQDESV (reference sequence). This CDR3 is built from 12 residues. V shed 5 bases and J shed 3 bases, with 8 bases lying between them. Here the CDR3 DNA reads TGTGCCAGCAGCCGGGACAACTACGAGCAGTACTTC. Its protein is CASSRDNYEQYF.

This clone has ten or more counts. The chain is built from TRBV12-3 or TRBV12-4 and TRBJ1-1; D is undetermined. CDR3 size: 12 residues. Trimming shortened V by 2 bases and J by 8 bases, and 9 bases separated the two germline ends. The CDR3 sequence is CASSLWKAEAFF. The CDR3 DNA reads TGTGCCAGCAGTTTATGGAAGGCCGAAGCTTTCTTT.

Points on this clone: Other DNA sequences within the sample encode an identical CDR3. The chain employs TRBV28 and TRBJ1-1; D possibly corresponds to TRBD1 (5 bases). V was clipped by 5 bases and J by 8 bases, with 15 bases between them. The CDR3 has 13 amino acids. Germline CDR1 MDHEN, CDR2 SYDVKM. CDR3 DNA: TGTGCCAGCAGTGAAGAGTTCAGGGAGGAAGCTTTCTTT. Amino acids: CASSEEFREEAFF.

This clone showed up just a few times. A junction end diverges from the germline sequence, so it may reflect a read error. The genes are TRBV2 and TRBJ1-1; D unresolved. This CDR3 is 11 amino acids long. Germline values: CDR1 SNHLY, CDR2 FYNNEI. The CDR3 region is CAERLGTEAFF. CDR3 DNA: TGCGCCGAAAGGCTCGGCACTGAAGCTTTCTTT.

The V call is TRBV28, the J call TRBJ2-7; D unresolved. CDR3 size: 14 residues. V was trimmed by 3 bases and J by 2 bases, leaving 11 bases between them. Germline V gene sequence: CDR1 MDHEN, CDR2 SYDVKM. The CDR3 reads CASSFLGGTYEQYF. CDR3 coding DNA: TGTGCCAGCAGTTTTCTTGGCGGAACCTACGAGCAGTACTTC.

This clone was seen at least ten times. The chain uses TRBV20-1 and TRBJ2-5, with 7 bases that match TRBD1. Germline-derived CDR1 and CDR2 are DFQATT and SNEGSKA (reference sequence). The junction had 7 bases not matched to a gene; V was cut back by 1 base and J by 5 bases. The CDR3 extends over 14 amino acids. The CDR3, as DNA: TGCAGTGCTAGAGCCTTGACAGGGTGGGAGACCCAGTACTTC. Its protein is CSARALTGWETQYF.

Ten or more counts support this clone. The genes are TRBV12-3 or TRBV12-4 and TRBJ1-4; D might be TRBD1 (6 bases). V lost 6 bases and J 5 bases, leaving 10 bases between the germline ends. This CDR3 has 13 amino acids. The CDR3 DNA sequence: TGTGCCAGCAGCACCGACAGGAATGAAAAACTGTTTTTT. Translating it yields CASSTDRNEKLFF.

This clone came up a few times. The chain uses TRBV7-9 and TRBJ1-1; D is ambiguous. V dropped 0 bases and J dropped 0 bases, with 5 bases sitting between them. The germline V gene encodes CDR1 SEHNR and CDR2 FQNEAQ (reference sequence). The CDR3 runs to 14 residues. The CDR3 sequence is CASSLAALNTEAFF. DNA for the CDR3: TGTGCCAGCAGCTTAGCGGCCCTGAACACTGAAGCTTTCTTT.

J is TRBJ2-1 and V is TRBV11-2; D remains ambiguous. This CDR3 region has 12 residues. V was clipped by 4 bases and J by 8 bases, with 9 bases between them. CDR1 and CDR2 from the germline V gene are SGHAT and FQNNGV. This CDR3 reads CASSSKTYEQFF. CDR3 in DNA: TGTGCCAGCAGCTCCAAGACATATGAGCAGTTCTTC. Based on the CDR3 plus reference TRBV11-2 and TRBJ2-1, the full variable domain is EAGVAQSPRYKIIEKRQSVAFWCNPISGHATLYWYQQILGQGPKLLIQFQNNGVVDDSQLPKDRFSAERLKGVDSTLKIQPAKLEDSAVYLCASSSKTYEQFFGPGTRLTVL.

The V call is TRBV20-1, the J call TRBJ1-3; the match to TRBD1 covers 9 bases. The CDR3 totals 13 residues. The V and J ends lost 5 bases and 8 bases, in that order; junction bases with no gene match: 7. Germline CDR1 DFQATT, CDR2 SNEGSKA (reference sequence). The CDR3 nucleotides read TGCAGTGCTCCAAAGACAGGGGGTGACACCATATATTTT. Translating it yields CSAPKTGGDTIYF.

This clone was seen at least ten times. J is TRBJ1-1 and V is TRBV7-2; D gene ambiguous. This CDR3 region has 14 residues. The V gene's germline CDR1 is SGHTA and CDR2 FQGNSA. Trimming removed 5 bases from V and 6 bases from J, with 16 bases in between. The CDR3 sequence: CASSPGRTGAEAFF. The CDR3 DNA sequence: TGTGCCAGCAGCCCCGGTAGGACCGGGGCTGAAGCTTTCTTT.

The V call is TRBV11-1, the J call TRBJ2-3; no clear D gene. The V gene's germline CDR1 is SGHAT and CDR2 FQDESV (reference sequence). V was shortened by 3 bases and J by 1 base, with 11 bases between the two germline ends. This CDR3 is 15 amino acids long. The CDR3 DNA is TGTGCCAGCAGCTTGAGTAGGCAGGGCACAGATACGCAGTATTTT. The encoded protein is CASSLSRQGTDTQYF.

Concerning this clone itself: This may stem from a read error, because a much larger clone lies one nucleotide away. This same CDR3 is encoded by further DNA sequences in the sample. This rearrangement joins TRBV7-9 to TRBJ1-5; D is ambiguous. In germline, CDR1 is SEHNR, CDR2 FQNEAQ (reference sequence). This CDR3 spans 12 amino acids. V was shortened by 6 bases and J by 5 bases, with 8 bases between the two germline ends. CDR3 sequence: CASSASDQPQHF. Written as DNA, the CDR3 is TGTGCCAGCAGTGCCTCAGATCAGCCCCAGCATTTT.

This clone has only a few counts. The rearrangement joins TRBV6-1 to TRBJ1-3; D is perhaps TRBD1 (5 bases). Trimming took off 3 bases at V and 0 bases at J, with 9 bases between the two ends. The V gene's germline CDR1 is MNHNS and CDR2 SASEGT. The CDR3 loop spans 15 amino acids. This CDR3 reads CASSEDMSSGNTIYF. DNA for the CDR3: TGTGCCAGCAGTGAGGACATGAGCTCTGGAAACACCATATATTTT.

The sample holds a few counts of this clone. The chain links TRBV6-4 to TRBJ2-1; 7 nucleotides match TRBD1. Germline CDR1 is MRHNA and CDR2 is SNTAGT. The CDR3 spans 13 residues. The ends lost 5 bases at V and 3 bases at J; junction bases unmatched: 1. CDR3 in amino acids: CASSRDSYNEQFF. The CDR3 DNA is TGTGCCAGCAGTAGGGACAGCTACAATGAGCAGTTCTTC.

The rearrangement uses TRBV13 and TRBJ2-7; D assignment may be TRBD1 or TRBD2 (5 bases each). Trimming pared 3 bases from V and 2 bases from J, leaving 14 bases between. The CDR3 runs to 15 residues. The germline V gene has CDR1 PRHDT and CDR2 FYEKMQ (reference sequence). In DNA, the CDR3 is TGTGCCAGCAGCTTCGGGCGAGGGGCCACCTACGAGCAGTACTTC. Its translation is CASSFGRGATYEQYF.

The rearrangement joins TRBV11-2 to TRBJ2-1; 12 nucleotides align to TRBD2. V gave up 1 base and J gave up 4 bases; unmatched junction bases: 2. CDR1 is SGHAT and CDR2 is FQNNGV in the germline V gene. The CDR3 sequence is 16 residues long. The CDR3 coding sequence is TGTGCCAGCAGCTTAGGGACTAGCGGGACATACAATGAGCAGTTCTTC. Protein sequence: CASSLGTSGTYNEQFF.